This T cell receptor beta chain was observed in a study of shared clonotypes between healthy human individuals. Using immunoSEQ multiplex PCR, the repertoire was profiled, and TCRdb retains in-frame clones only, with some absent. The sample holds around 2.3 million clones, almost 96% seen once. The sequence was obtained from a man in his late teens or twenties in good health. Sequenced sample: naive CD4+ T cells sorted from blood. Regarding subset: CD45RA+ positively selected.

The CDR3: CASSLAGQRGNIQYF. The CDR3 nucleotides read TGCGCCAGCAGCTTGGCCGGACAGCGAGGAAACATTCAGTACTTC. The chain couples TRBV5-1 to TRBJ2-4; D is perhaps TRBD1 (6 bases). Germline V gene sequence: CDR1 SGHRS, CDR2 YFSETQ. Trimming pared 0 bases from V and 6 bases from J, leaving 13 bases between. The CDR3 covers 15 residues.